This is a list of T cell receptor beta chains from one sample in a study of blood T cell repertoires in COVID-19. TCRdb's table, derived via immunoSEQ multiplex PCR, lists solely in-frame clones and lacks some. The sample has about 190,000 clones, 88% seen once. Sequencing was done on a sample of peripheral blood. Receptors originate from a man in his late teens or twenties with active or convalescent COVID-19. Each CDR3 is given with its conserved first and last residue.

j_call: TRBJ1-5
v_call: TRBV7-3
cdr3_aa: CASSQGSNQPQHF

j_call: TRBJ1-2
v_call: TRBV30
cdr3_aa: CAWSVPPDYGYTF

j_call: TRBJ2-2
v_call: TRBV27
cdr3_aa: CASSPYSGRAIGELFF

j_call: TRBJ2-6
v_call: TRBV7-9
cdr3_aa: CASSRSGDTSSGANVLTF

j_call: TRBJ1-5
v_call: TRBV19
cdr3_aa: CASSIANRGDQPQHF

j_call: TRBJ1-4
v_call: TRBV30
cdr3_aa: CAWKQPPDRGGEKLFF

j_call: TRBJ2-7
v_call: TRBV7-9
cdr3_aa: CANSAISEQYF

j_call: TRBJ1-4
v_call: TRBV19
cdr3_aa: CASSIFAGDEKLFF

j_call: TRBJ2-1
v_call: TRBV19
cdr3_aa: CASSGAGSSYNEQFF

j_call: TRBJ1-5
v_call: TRBV19
cdr3_aa: CASSIEETGNQPQHF

j_call: TRBJ2-2
v_call: TRBV2
cdr3_aa: CASSVRVPGELFF

j_call: TRBJ1-4
v_call: TRBV24-1
cdr3_aa: CATSDPDRVNEKLFF

j_call: TRBJ2-7
v_call: TRBV12-3/TRBV12-4
cdr3_aa: CASSLTAYYEQYF